A single sample gave rise to the 14 T cell receptor beta chains below, sequenced in a study of CD4 T cells in relation to SARS-CoV-2 and coronaviruses. CD4+ T cells from unexposed donors were obtained before the COVID-19 pandemic (2011-2018). Sequenced by immunoSEQ multiplex PCR; TCRdb stores in-frame clones only, minus some. The table shows about 65,000 clones, with around 86% occurring only once. Sequencing was performed on memory CD4+ T cells from PBMCs. All receptors come from a human donor in good health.

The chain employs TRBV3-1 (or the pseudogene TRBV3-2) and TRBJ2-2, with D possibly TRBD1 on 6 matching bases. The germline V gene encodes CDR1 LGHDT and CDR2 YNNKEL (reference sequence). V was pared by 3 bases and J by 2 bases, with 7 bases between. This CDR3 has 14 amino acids. The CDR3, as DNA: TGTGCCAGCAGCCACAGGGGCAACACCGGGGAGCTGTTTTTT. Its protein is CASSHRGNTGELFF.

This clone was observed once. The DNA for the CDR3 is TGTGCCAGCTCAATGGGCAGGGAGACCCAGTACTTC. Translating gives CASSMGRETQYF. This chain joins TRBV18 and TRBJ2-5; D call uncertain. The CDR3 contains 12 residues. Looked up from germline, CDR1 is KGHSH and CDR2 is LQKENI. Trimming pared 5 bases from V and 5 bases from J, leaving 9 bases between. Supplemented by reference TRBV18 and TRBJ2-5, the full variable domain reads NAGVMQNPRHLVRRRGQEARLRCSPMKGHSHVYWYRQLPEEGLKFMVYLQKENIIDESGMPKERFSAEFPKEGPSILRIQQVVRGDSAAYFCASSMGRETQYFGPGTRLLVL.

This rearrangement joins TRBV24-1 to TRBJ1-1; 8 nucleotides agree with TRBD1. Trimming took 2 bases from V and 3 from J; bases not matched to a gene: 4. The germline gives CDR1 KGHDR, CDR2 SFDVKD. The CDR3 extends over 15 amino acids. CDR3 in DNA: TGTGCCACCAGTGATTCCTCACAGGGGGACACTGAAGCTTTCTTT. Translated: CATSDSSQGDTEAFF.

This chain uses TRBV18 with TRBJ1-1; 8 nucleotides line up with TRBD1. The CDR3 extends over 14 amino acids. Per the germline V gene, CDR1 is KGHSH and CDR2 is LQKENI. Losses at the gene ends were 3 bases for V and 5 bases for J; bases not matched to a gene: 5. This CDR3 reads CASSPGRGRTEAFF. The CDR3 nucleotides are TGTGCCAGCTCACCGGGCAGGGGGCGAACTGAAGCTTTCTTT.

V usage is TRBV6-6 and J usage is TRBJ2-7; weak D call: TRBD1 (7 bases). With 2 bases removed from V and 3 bases from J, the gap between germline ends came to 11 bases. The length of the CDR3 is 14 residues. From germline, CDR1 is MNHNY and CDR2 SVGAGI (reference sequence). Here the CDR3 reads CASSYGGTDYEQYF. The CDR3 nucleotides are TGTGCCAGCAGTTACGGCGGGACAGACTACGAGCAGTACTTC.

The V call is TRBV2, the J call TRBJ2-5; TRBD2 agrees at 12 bases. J was trimmed by 5 bases and V by 7 bases; bases with no gene match: 8. The CDR3 runs 15 residues. Germline assignment: CDR1 SNHLY and CDR2 FYNNEI. In DNA form, the CDR3 reads TGTGCCAGCACTCAAGGACTAGCGGGGTTGGAGACCCAGTACTTC. It specifies CASTQGLAGLETQYF.

The V and J genes are TRBV5-1 and TRBJ2-1, with TRBD1 as a possible D gene (6 bases). This CDR3 is built from 16 residues. CDR1 and CDR2 (germline): SGHRS, YFSETQ. V lost 4 bases, J lost 3 bases, and 17 bases lay in between. CDR3 sequence: CASSPLGARGYNEQFF. The CDR3 bases are TGCGCCAGCAGCCCCCTCGGTGCCAGGGGCTACAATGAGCAGTTCTTC. Using reference TRBV5-1 and TRBJ2-1 for the parts outside the CDR3, the full variable domain is KAGVTQTPRYLIKTRGQQVTLSCSPISGHRSVSWYQQTPGQGLQFLFEYFSETQRNKGNFPGRFSGRQFSNSRSEMNVSTLELGDSALYLCASSPLGARGYNEQFFGPGTRLTVL.

The V and J genes are TRBV5-6 and TRBJ1-1; 8 bases are a match to TRBD1. The CDR3 is 17 amino acids. With V trimmed by 3 bases and J by 4 bases, 14 bases remained unmatched. Germline V gene data show CDR1 as SGHDT and CDR2 as YYEEEE. CDR3 in DNA: TGTGCCAGCAGCTCCCTCGCCTTCATTGGACAGGGCACTGAAGCTTTCTTT. Translated, it gives CASSSLAFIGQGTEAFF.

This clone has only one observation. V is TRBV5-1 and J is TRBJ2-2; no clear D. This CDR3 is 12 amino acids long. The V end was cut by 3 bases, the J end by 2 bases, with 2 bases between. The germline gives CDR1 SGHRS, CDR2 YFSETQ. Here the CDR3 DNA reads TGCGCCAGCAGCTACAACACCGGGGAGCTGTTTTTT. Translated, it gives CASSYNTGELFF.

The gene calls are TRBV5-1 and TRBJ1-1; D unresolved. V gave up 0 bases and J gave up 0 bases, with 12 bases separating them. The CDR3 loop spans 16 amino acids. The germline V gene encodes CDR1 SGHRS and CDR2 YFSETQ. CDR3 loop: CASSLATDSMNTEAFF. The CDR3 DNA sequence: TGCGCCAGCAGCTTGGCAACAGACTCAATGAACACTGAAGCTTTCTTT. The variable domain in full, completed from reference TRBV5-1 and TRBJ1-1, reads KAGVTQTPRYLIKTRGQQVTLSCSPISGHRSVSWYQQTPGQGLQFLFEYFSETQRNKGNFPGRFSGRQFSNSRSEMNVSTLELGDSALYLCASSLATDSMNTEAFFGQGTRLTVV.

The rearrangement links TRBV5-1 to TRBJ2-5; 13 nucleotides line up with TRBD2. The CDR3 runs to 15 residues. Germline trimming cut 4 bases from V and 4 bases from J; bases unmatched to any gene: 4. Germline-derived CDR1 and CDR2 are SGHRS and YFSETQ. CDR3 bases: TGCGCCAGCAGCATGACTAGCGGGGGGATAGAGACCCAGTACTTC. Translation gives CASSMTSGGIETQYF.

CDR3 nucleotides: TGTGCCAGCAGCACCTACTCGGGACGGAGCTCTGGAAACACCATATATTTT. It translates to CASSTYSGRSSGNTIYF. The chain carries TRBV11-2 and TRBJ1-3; possible D gene TRBD1, 5 bases. Germline V gene data show CDR1 as SGHAT and CDR2 as FQNNGV. The CDR3 has 17 residues. Trimming left V 5 bases short and J 0 bases short, with 17 bases between.

This sequence joins TRBV7-3 and TRBJ2-3, with TRBD1 matching over 8 bases. Germline V gives CDR1 SGHTA, CDR2 FQGTGA. The ends lost 4 bases at V and 4 bases at J; junction bases unmatched: 1. The CDR3 is made up of 13 amino acids. CDR3 nucleotides: TGTGCCAGCAGCTCGACAGGGGCAGATACGCAGTATTTT. It encodes CASSSTGADTQYF.

The V call is TRBV3-1 (or the pseudogene TRBV3-2), the J call TRBJ2-5; the match to TRBD2 covers 8 bases. This CDR3 has 15 residues. In germline, CDR1 is LGHDT, CDR2 YNNKEL (reference sequence). V lost 2 bases and J lost 4; bases outside the gene matches: 6. The CDR3: CASSQRLRGGETQYF. CDR3 coding DNA: TGTGCCAGCAGCCAACGTCTTCGGGGGGGAGAGACCCAGTACTTC.